The 18 T cell receptor beta chains listed next were all sequenced from one sample in a study of shared clonotypes between healthy human individuals (dated by TCRdb to 2020 to 2021). The protocol used for the library was the immunoSEQ multiplex PCR assay. This is the immuneACCESS table as TCRdb keeps it, with only in-frame sequences that have V and J called. A part of the clones is gone; compared with another copy, unresolved V genes explain less than half, and the rest is unexplained. This sample comprises about 2 million clones, about 95% of them detected only once. In total, the top ten clones hold roughly 1.2% of the sample. CD8 naive samples were obtained by positive selection for CCR7 among CD45RO-negative cells, yielding a CD45RA+CCR7+ population from which TemRA cells were excluded. Sequencing used naive CD8+ T cells sorted from blood. What this sample's cell subset or site label stands for: CD45RA+CCR7+. Source of these receptors: a man aged 18 to 30 in good health.

The rearrangement links TRBV5-1 to TRBJ2-1; the match to TRBD2 covers 11 bases. From germline, CDR1 is SGHRS and CDR2 YFSETQ. The CDR3 has 15 residues. The V gene end was trimmed by 3 bases and the J gene end by 4 bases; junction bases not matched to a gene: 3. The CDR3, as DNA: TGCGCCAGCAGCTCCGTAGCGGGGGGGTACAATGAGCAGTTCTTC. Its protein is CASSSVAGGYNEQFF. Full variable domain (outside the CDR3, taken from reference TRBV5-1 and TRBJ2-1): KAGVTQTPRYLIKTRGQQVTLSCSPISGHRSVSWYQQTPGQGLQFLFEYFSETQRNKGNFPGRFSGRQFSNSRSEMNVSTLELGDSALYLCASSSVAGGYNEQFFGPGTRLTVL.

The chain joins TRBV27 to TRBJ2-3; D is unclear. Germline-derived CDR1 and CDR2 are MNHEY and SMNVEV (reference sequence). V was shortened by 3 bases and J by 0 bases, with 10 bases between the two germline ends. The CDR3 is 15 amino acids. The CDR3 nucleotides read TGTGCCAGCAGTTTTGGTGGGGTAAGCACAGATACGCAGTATTTT. Its translation: CASSFGGVSTDTQYF.

Comment on this clone: The same CDR3 also results from other DNA sequences found in this sample. J is TRBJ2-5 and V is TRBV6-5, with 8 nucleotides matching TRBD2. The junction had 2 bases not matched to a gene; V was cut back by 3 bases and J by 2 bases. CDR3 length: 14 residues. In germline, CDR1 is MNHEY, CDR2 SVGAGI. The CDR3 nucleotides are TGTGCCAGCAGTTATCGGGGGGGGCAAGAGACCCAGTACTTC. Translation: CASSYRGGQETQYF.

The chain's CDR3 is CASKQTVFYEQYF. The DNA for the CDR3 is TGTGCCAGCAAACAGACAGTTTTCTACGAGCAGTACTTC. This chain uses TRBV9 with TRBJ2-7; D possibly corresponds to TRBD1 (5 bases). CDR3 length equals 13 residues. Trimming pared 6 bases from V and 3 bases from J, leaving 13 bases between. Germline V gene data show CDR1 as SGDLS and CDR2 as YYNGEE.

This clone was observed once. J is TRBJ2-1 and V is TRBV6-5; 11 bases are shared with TRBD2. Germline CDR1 reads MNHEY; CDR2 reads SVGAGI. V trimming: 4 bases; J trimming: 5 bases; junction bases outside the gene matches: 4. The CDR3 extends over 15 amino acids. CDR3 loop: CASSLASGGNNEQFF. The CDR3 coding sequence is TGTGCCAGCAGTTTAGCTAGCGGGGGGAACAATGAGCAGTTCTTC.

The chain is built from TRBV28 and TRBJ2-7; 7 bases are a match to TRBD1. V lost 5 bases to trimming and J lost 2 bases; unmatched junction nucleotides: 9. Looked up from germline, CDR1 is MDHEN and CDR2 is SYDVKM. The CDR3 covers 15 residues. The CDR3 DNA reads as TGTGCCAGCAGTCTACAGGGGCGACTTCCCTACGAGCAGTACTTC. As protein: CASSLQGRLPYEQYF.

The chain uses TRBV15 and TRBJ1-3; TRBD1 might be the D (6 bases). This CDR3 is built from 16 residues. The germline gives CDR1 LNHNV, CDR2 YYDKDF (reference sequence). V was pared by 1 base and J by 4 bases, with 14 bases between. The CDR3: CATSRAQPGEGNTIYF. The CDR3 nucleotides are TGTGCCACCAGCAGAGCCCAACCAGGGGAAGGAAACACCATATATTTT.

This sequence joins TRBV5-5 and TRBJ2-7; no firm D call. The CDR3 length is 11 residues. V was cut by 4 bases and J by 5 bases, with 7 bases left in between. CDR1 and CDR2 (germline): SGHKS, YYEKEE (reference sequence). CDR3 region: CASSVEDEQYF. The CDR3 region has the DNA TGTGCCAGCAGCGTTGAGGACGAGCAGTACTTC.

The rearrangement links TRBV30 to TRBJ2-1, with D possibly matching TRBD2 (6 bases). V dropped 3 bases and J dropped 4 bases, with 19 bases sitting between them. CDR3 length: 16 residues. CDR1 and CDR2 (germline): GTSNPN, SVGIG (reference sequence). The CDR3 region has the DNA TGTGCCTGGAGGGGGAGATTAGCGGAGCAGTACAATGAGCAGTTCTTC. Translation gives CAWRGRLAEQYNEQFF.

The CDR3 coding sequence is TGCGCCAGCAGCCAAGTTCTCGTACTTGACAATTCAGCAGATACGCAGTATTTT. Protein sequence: CASSQVLVLDNSADTQYF. The V gene is TRBV4-3, the J gene TRBJ2-3; D call uncertain. This CDR3 spans 18 amino acids. Per germline, CDR1 LGHNA and CDR2 YSLEER. Deletions cut 1 base from V and 4 bases from J, with 21 bases between.

This clone was seen a single time. V is TRBV2 and J is TRBJ2-3; 7 nucleotides align to TRBD1. The CDR3 has 16 amino acids. The V gene end was trimmed by 5 bases and the J gene end by 2 bases; junction bases not matched to a gene: 10. The V gene's germline CDR1 is SNHLY and CDR2 FYNNEI. The CDR3 DNA is TGTGCCAGCAGTAGTCTTCCGACAGGGACCACAGATACGCAGTATTTT. It encodes CASSSLPTGTTDTQYF.

The J gene is TRBJ2-3, the V gene TRBV27; TRBD2 matches 12 bases. Germline trimming cut 3 bases from V and 0 bases from J; bases unmatched to any gene: 10. This CDR3 has 19 residues. Looked up from germline, CDR1 is MNHEY and CDR2 is SMNVEV (reference sequence). This CDR3 is CASSLLLAGGGLSTDTQYF. CDR3 in DNA: TGTGCCAGCAGTTTGTTACTAGCGGGAGGAGGGTTGAGCACAGATACGCAGTATTTT.

A few counts support this clone. The chain is built from TRBV7-9 and TRBJ1-2; D gene uncertain. Trimming stripped 1 base from V and 7 bases from J, with 7 bases between. CDR1 SEHNR and CDR2 FQNEAQ come from the germline V gene (reference sequence). The CDR3 spans 12 residues. This CDR3 reads CASSLDAGGYTF. CDR3 bases: TGTGCCAGCAGCTTAGACGCCGGTGGCTACACCTTC.

Comments on this clone: At the DNA level, this CDR3 is encoded by other sequences in the same sample as well. V is TRBV27 and J is TRBJ2-7; the D is unclear. CDR3 size: 12 residues. Germline V gene lookup returns CDR1 MNHEY and CDR2 SMNVEV (reference sequence). V lost 6 bases to trimming and J lost 2 bases, with 8 bases between them. Here the CDR3 reads CASRGSPYEQYF. Here the CDR3 DNA reads TGTGCCAGCAGGGGCAGCCCCTACGAGCAGTACTTC.

V and J are TRBV27 and TRBJ1-1; no reliable D call. Germline CDR1 reads MNHEY; CDR2 reads SMNVEV (reference sequence). This CDR3 has 15 residues. Trimming left V 5 bases short and J 4 bases short, with 17 bases between. The CDR3 nucleotides read TGTGCCAGCAGTCGGTTTGGGAAGGTGGCCACTGAAGCTTTCTTT. Amino acids: CASSRFGKVATEAFF.

V gene TRBV4-1 combines with J gene TRBJ2-4; D could derive from TRBD1 or TRBD2 (5 bases each). Germline V gene lookup returns CDR1 MGHRA and CDR2 YSYEKL. The CDR3 consists of 16 residues. The V end lost 1 base, the J end lost 6 bases, and 16 bases lay between the germline ends. CDR3 sequence (DNA): TGCGCCAGCAGCCAAGTTTGGTCCGGGACCTTAAACATTCAGTACTTC. This gives the protein CASSQVWSGTLNIQYF.

The chain couples TRBV4-1 to TRBJ2-3; TRBD2 might be the D (7 bases). From germline, CDR1 is MGHRA and CDR2 YSYEKL. The CDR3 is 16 residues long. Between the trimmed V and J ends, which lost 4 bases and 3 bases, there was a span of 17 bases. For the CDR3, the DNA is TGCGCCAGCAGCCTAAGAGGGGGGGGGCAAACAGATACGCAGTATTTT. Protein sequence: CASSLRGGGQTDTQYF.

This clone was seen just once. In the same sample, other DNA sequences code for this CDR3. The J gene is TRBJ2-7, the V gene TRBV27, with D perhaps TRBD2 (6 bases). Trimming shortened V by 5 bases and J by 3 bases, and 14 bases separated the two germline ends. Germline V lookup: CDR1 MNHEY, CDR2 SMNVEV (reference sequence). The CDR3 runs 14 residues. CDR3: CASSPSGGFYEQYF. The CDR3 region has the DNA TGTGCCAGCAGTCCCTCAGGAGGGTTCTACGAGCAGTACTTC.